This passage covers 19 T cell receptor beta chains from one sample sequenced in a study of T cells expressing NK-cell markers. TCRdb reprocessed the 5' RACE reads and keeps a single row for each CDR3 protein, giving no DNA. This sample carries approximately 170,000 distinct CDR3 sequences, with just over 20% going to the ten biggest clones. Specimen: blood T cells: a sorted CD56 or NKG2C T cell subset, CD4+ or CD8+ T cells, or bulk PBMC T cells (not recorded which). These receptors were taken from a man between 18 and 69 years old in good health.

The CDR3 reads CASSLAQGVRTEAFF. The chain uses TRBV5-1 and TRBJ1-1; with no DNA, the TCRdb D assignment of TRBD1 cannot be verified. The CDR3 length is 15 residues. In germline, CDR1 is SGHRS, CDR2 YFSETQ.

The genes are TRBV25-1 and TRBJ1-5; the D call from TCRdb, TRBD1, cannot be confirmed without DNA. CDR1 is MGHDK and CDR2 is SYGVNS in the germline V gene. This CDR3 is 15 amino acids long. The CDR3 loop reads CASSEGGGGNQPQHF.

J is TRBJ2-1 and V is TRBV7-6; the TRBD1 assignment by TCRdb is unverifiable without DNA. CDR1 and CDR2 from the germline V gene are SGHVS and FNYEAQ. There are 15 residues in the CDR3. The CDR3 region is CASSLDGGPNNEQFF.

This chain's CDR3 is CASSLEGGSHQETQYF. The chain couples TRBV7-9 to TRBJ2-5; checking the TCRdb D call of TRBD1 is not possible without DNA. Germline V gene sequence: CDR1 SEHNR, CDR2 FQNEAQ (reference sequence). CDR3 length: 16 residues. Combining the CDR3 with reference TRBV7-9 and TRBJ2-5 gives the whole variable domain DTGVSQNPRHKITKRGQNVTFRCDPISEHNRLYWYRQTLGQGPEFLTYFQNEAQLEKSRLLSDRFSAERPKGSFSTLEIQRTEQGDSAMYLCASSLEGGSHQETQYFGPGTRLLVL.

The genes are TRBV2 and TRBJ2-3; TCRdb calls TRBD1, which cannot be checked without DNA. Germline CDR1 and CDR2: SNHLY and FYNNEI. The CDR3 consists of 14 residues. Here the CDR3 reads CASSGGQYTDTQYF.

The genes are TRBV5-6 and TRBJ1-3. Germline lookup yields CDR1 SGHDT and CDR2 YYEEEE. This CDR3 comprises 15 residues. The CDR3 sequence: CASSAYPNSGDTIYF.

V gene TRBV9 combines with J gene TRBJ1-4; TCRdb proposes TRBD1, but this gene call is untestable without DNA. The germline gives CDR1 SGDLS, CDR2 YYNGEE. The CDR3 has 16 amino acids. CDR3 region: CASSPWTGGTNEKLFF.

This chain uses TRBV6-1 with TRBJ1-5; TCRdb's D call of TRBD1 is untestable without DNA. The germline gives CDR1 MNHNS, CDR2 SASEGT. CDR3 length: 16 amino acids. CDR3 sequence reads: CASTPWVRGVLSAQHF.

V usage is TRBV7-9 and J usage is TRBJ2-3; TCRdb returns TRBD1, unconfirmable since there is no DNA. The CDR3 is made up of 15 amino acids. Germline V gene sequence: CDR1 SEHNR, CDR2 FQNEAQ (reference sequence). The CDR3 reads CASSSRGGGSDTQYF.

The chain uses TRBV28 and TRBJ2-7; TCRdb's D gene call, TRBD2, goes unchecked for lack of DNA. CDR1 and CDR2 from the germline V gene are MDHEN and SYDVKM. The CDR3 covers 15 residues. The CDR3 here is CASSLPRGHSYEQYF.

The chain employs TRBV6-1 and TRBJ2-7. The germline CDR1 and CDR2 sequences are MNHNS and SASEGT. This CDR3 is built from 15 residues. CDR3 in amino acids: CASMLHKNPAYEQYF.

The rearrangement joins TRBV12-3 or TRBV12-4 to TRBJ2-6; absent DNA, TCRdb's TRBD1 call cannot be checked. This CDR3 is built from 17 residues. This CDR3 is CASSLGDRSTGANVLTF.

The chain joins TRBV11-2 to TRBJ2-7; TCRdb's D gene call, TRBD2, goes unchecked for lack of DNA. Germline assignment: CDR1 SGHAT and CDR2 FQNNGV. CDR3 length: 17 amino acids. CDR3 protein: CASSLDRTSGGNYEQYF.

The chain has TRBV7-9 and TRBJ2-2; the D call from TCRdb, TRBD1, cannot be confirmed without DNA. The CDR3 runs 14 residues. The germline V gene has CDR1 SEHNR and CDR2 FQNEAQ (reference sequence). The CDR3: CASSLPGGTGELFF.

The chain links TRBV7-9 to TRBJ2-7; checking the TCRdb D call of TRBD1 is not possible without DNA. The CDR3 is 14 amino acids. Per germline, CDR1 SEHNR and CDR2 FQNEAQ (reference sequence). CDR3 region: CASSQGAGFNEQYF. Full variable domain (missing parts from reference TRBV7-9 and TRBJ2-7): DTGVSQNPRHKITKRGQNVTFRCDPISEHNRLYWYRQTLGQGPEFLTYFQNEAQLEKSRLLSDRFSAERPKGSFSTLEIQRTEQGDSAMYLCASSQGAGFNEQYFGPGTRLTVT.

This sequence joins TRBV12-3 or TRBV12-4 and TRBJ2-5; the TRBD1 assignment by TCRdb is unverifiable without DNA. This CDR3 spans 15 amino acids. CDR3 in amino acids: CASSLQAGGGETQYF.

This sequence joins TRBV6-1 and TRBJ2-5; TCRdb's assignment of TRBD1 cannot be checked, as there is no DNA. Per the germline V gene, CDR1 is MNHNS and CDR2 is SASEGT. The CDR3 contains 15 residues. CDR3 region: CACIVLGTGKETQYF.

The gene calls are TRBV27 and TRBJ2-7; as DNA is missing, the TRBD1 call by TCRdb cannot be tested. Germline V gene data show CDR1 as MNHEY and CDR2 as SMNVEV (reference sequence). The CDR3 loop spans 13 amino acids. The CDR3 sequence: CASSPLDSYEQYF.

The chain carries TRBV12-3 or TRBV12-4 and TRBJ2-1; TCRdb's D gene call, TRBD2, goes unchecked for lack of DNA. The CDR3 runs 14 residues. The CDR3 here is CASNLGGGSNEQFF.